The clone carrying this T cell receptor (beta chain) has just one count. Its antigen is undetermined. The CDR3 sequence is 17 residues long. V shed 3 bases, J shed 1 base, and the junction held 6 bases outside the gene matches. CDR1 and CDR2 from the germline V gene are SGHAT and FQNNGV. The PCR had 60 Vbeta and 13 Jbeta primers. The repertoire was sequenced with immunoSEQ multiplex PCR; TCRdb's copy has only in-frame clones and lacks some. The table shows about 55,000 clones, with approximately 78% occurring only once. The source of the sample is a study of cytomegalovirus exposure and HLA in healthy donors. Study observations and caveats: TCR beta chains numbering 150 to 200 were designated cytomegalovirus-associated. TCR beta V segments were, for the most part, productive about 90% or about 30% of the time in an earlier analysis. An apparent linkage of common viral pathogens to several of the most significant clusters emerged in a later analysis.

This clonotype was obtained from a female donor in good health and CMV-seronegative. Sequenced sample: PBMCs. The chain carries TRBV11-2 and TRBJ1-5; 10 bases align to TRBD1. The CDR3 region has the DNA TGTGCCAGCAGCTTGGGGGACAGGGGAAGCAGCAATCAGCCCCAGCATTTT. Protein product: CASSLGDRGSSNQPQHF.